This T cell receptor (beta chain) is drawn from a study of blood T cells in healthy people across ages. V lost 2 bases, J lost 4 bases, and 5 bases lay in between. This CDR3 spans 12 amino acids. Study-level points and caveats: The recorded TCR beta diversity per million T cells decreased in a roughly linear manner with age.

This clonotype was counted ten times or more. The target antigen is unknown. PCR was performed a second time for roughly 7 to 11 cycles using a sample-barcoded 5' primer and a J-beta primer mix. TCRdb reanalysed the 5' RACE reads using MiXCR and keeps one entry per CDR3 protein. This table holds hundreds of thousands of distinct CDR3 sequences, 25% to 30% found once. The clonotype was recovered from a woman aged 80 or over in good health. J is TRBJ1-1 and V is TRBV12-3 or TRBV12-4; D ambiguous. Material for sequencing was blood. Here the CDR3 DNA reads TGTGCCAGCAGTTTAATAGGCACTGAAGCTTTCTTT. Amino acid sequence: CASSLIGTEAFF.